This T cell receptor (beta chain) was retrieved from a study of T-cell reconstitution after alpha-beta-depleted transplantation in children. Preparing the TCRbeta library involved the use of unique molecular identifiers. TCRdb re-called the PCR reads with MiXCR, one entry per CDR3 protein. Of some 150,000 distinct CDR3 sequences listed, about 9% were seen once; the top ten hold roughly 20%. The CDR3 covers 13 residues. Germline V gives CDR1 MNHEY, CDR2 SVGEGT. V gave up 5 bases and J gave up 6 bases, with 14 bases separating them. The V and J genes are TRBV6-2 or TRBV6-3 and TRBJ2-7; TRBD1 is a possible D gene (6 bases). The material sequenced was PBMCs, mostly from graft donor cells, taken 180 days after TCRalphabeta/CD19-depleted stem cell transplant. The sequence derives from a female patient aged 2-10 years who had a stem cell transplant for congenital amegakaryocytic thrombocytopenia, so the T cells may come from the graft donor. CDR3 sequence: CASSKGTNFEQYF. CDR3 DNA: TGTGCCAGCAGTAAGGGGACAAACTTCGAGCAGTACTTC.